This TCR beta chain was sequenced for a study of OX40 agonist ivuxolimab in advanced cancers. TCRdb's copy holds only in-frame clones and misses some; the assay was immunoSEQ multiplex PCR. This sample has some 44,000 clones, with 86% found just once. This clone is a singleton in its sample. Trimming took 3 bases from V and 2 from J; bases not matched to a gene: 7. This CDR3 has 16 residues. Germline V gene sequence: CDR1 SGDLS, CDR2 YYNGEE. This clonotype was obtained from an adult with an advanced solid tumor such as melanoma, head and neck, liver or kidney cancer. The chain combines TRBV9 with TRBJ2-3, with 9 bases identical to TRBD2. Sequencing used CD4+ or CD8+ T cells sorted from blood, obtained in a trial of the OX40 agonist ivuxolimab. The CDR3 bases are TGTGCCAGCAGCGAACTTAGCGGGGGCCCCACAGATACGCAGTATTTT. It yields the protein CASSELSGGPTDTQYF.